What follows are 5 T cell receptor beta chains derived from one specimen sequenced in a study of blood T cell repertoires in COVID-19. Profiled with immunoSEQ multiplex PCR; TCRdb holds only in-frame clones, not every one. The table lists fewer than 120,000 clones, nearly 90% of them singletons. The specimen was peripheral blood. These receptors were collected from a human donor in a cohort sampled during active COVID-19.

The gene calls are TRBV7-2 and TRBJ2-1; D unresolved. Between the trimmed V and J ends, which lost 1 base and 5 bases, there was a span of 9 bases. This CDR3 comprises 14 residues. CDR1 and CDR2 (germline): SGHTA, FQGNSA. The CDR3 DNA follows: TGTGCCAGCAGCTTAGGCCTGAGGAACAATGAGCAGTTCTTC. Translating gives CASSLGLRNNEQFF.

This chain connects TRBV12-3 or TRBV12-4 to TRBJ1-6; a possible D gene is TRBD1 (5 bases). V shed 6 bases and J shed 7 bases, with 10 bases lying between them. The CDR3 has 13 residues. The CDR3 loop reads CASSLGGNSPLHF. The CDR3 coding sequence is TGTGCCAGCAGCCTGGGGGGAAATTCACCCCTCCACTTT.

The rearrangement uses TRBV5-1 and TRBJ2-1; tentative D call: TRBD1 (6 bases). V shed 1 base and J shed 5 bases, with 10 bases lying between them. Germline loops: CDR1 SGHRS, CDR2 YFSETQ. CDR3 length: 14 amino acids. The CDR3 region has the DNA TGCGCCAGCAGCTTGACCGACAGGCACAATGAGCAGTTCTTC. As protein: CASSLTDRHNEQFF.

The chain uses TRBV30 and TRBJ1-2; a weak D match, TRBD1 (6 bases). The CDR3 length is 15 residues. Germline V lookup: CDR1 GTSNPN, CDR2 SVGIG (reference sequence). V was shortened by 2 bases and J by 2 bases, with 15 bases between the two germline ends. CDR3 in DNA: TGTGCCTGGAGTTCACAGGGTATGGGGAACTATGGCTACACCTTC. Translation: CAWSSQGMGNYGYTF.

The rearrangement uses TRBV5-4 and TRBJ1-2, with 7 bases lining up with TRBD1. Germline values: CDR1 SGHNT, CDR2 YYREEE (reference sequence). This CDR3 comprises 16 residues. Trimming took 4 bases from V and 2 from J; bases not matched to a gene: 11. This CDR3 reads CASSARTGPRNYGYTF. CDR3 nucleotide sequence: TGTGCCAGCAGCGCCCGGACAGGCCCTAGGAACTATGGCTACACCTTC. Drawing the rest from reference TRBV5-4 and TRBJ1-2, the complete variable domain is ETGVTQSPTHLIKTRGQQVTLRCSSQSGHNTVSWYQQALGQGPQFIFQYYREEENGRGNFPPRFSGLQFPNYSSELNVNALELDDSALYLCASSARTGPRNYGYTFGSGTRLTVV.